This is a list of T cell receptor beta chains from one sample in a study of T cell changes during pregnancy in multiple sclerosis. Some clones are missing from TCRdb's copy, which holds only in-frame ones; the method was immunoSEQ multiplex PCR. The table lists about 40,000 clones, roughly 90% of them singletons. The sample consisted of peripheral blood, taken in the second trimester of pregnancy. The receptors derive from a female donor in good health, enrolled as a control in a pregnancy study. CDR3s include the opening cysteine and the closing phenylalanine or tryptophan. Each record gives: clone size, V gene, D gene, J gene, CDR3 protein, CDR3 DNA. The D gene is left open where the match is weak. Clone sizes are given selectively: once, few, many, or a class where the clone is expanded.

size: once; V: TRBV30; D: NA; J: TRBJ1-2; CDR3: CAWSTGGGYTF; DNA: TGTGCCTGGAGTACGGGGGGTGGCTACACCTTC
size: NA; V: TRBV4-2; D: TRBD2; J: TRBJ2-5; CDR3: CASSQALTGTSGIQETQYF; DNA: TGTGCCAGCAGCCAAGCCCTTACCGGGACTAGCGGGATACAAGAGACCCAGTACTTC
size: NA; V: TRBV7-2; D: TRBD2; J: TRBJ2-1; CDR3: CASSFLTSGYYNEQFF; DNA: TGTGCCAGCAGCTTCCTAACTAGCGGATACTACAATGAGCAGTTCTTC
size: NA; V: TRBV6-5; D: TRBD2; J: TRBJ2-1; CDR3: CASRELRLAGDPFF; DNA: TGTGCCAGCAGGGAACTCAGACTAGCGGGAGATCCGTTCTTC
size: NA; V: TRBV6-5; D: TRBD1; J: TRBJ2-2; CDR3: CASSFGIRDRTGELFF; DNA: TGTGCCAGCAGTTTCGGAATCCGGGACAGGACCGGGGAGCTGTTTTTT
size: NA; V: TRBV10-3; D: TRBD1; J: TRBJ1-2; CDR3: CAIQDRAGYGYTF; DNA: TGTGCCATCCAAGACAGGGCCGGCTATGGCTACACCTTC
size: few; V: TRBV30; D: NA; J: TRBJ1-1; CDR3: CAWSPRHATEAFF; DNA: TGTGCCTGGAGTCCCCGCCACGCGACTGAAGCTTTCTTT
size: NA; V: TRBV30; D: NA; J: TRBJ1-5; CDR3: CAWSQGQGQPQHF; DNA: TGTGCCTGGAGCCAGGGGCAAGGTCAGCCCCAGCATTTT
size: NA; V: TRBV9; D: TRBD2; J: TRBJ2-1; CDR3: CASSVGLAGGSYNEQFF; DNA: TGTGCCAGCAGCGTAGGGCTAGCGGGAGGCTCCTACAATGAGCAGTTCTTC
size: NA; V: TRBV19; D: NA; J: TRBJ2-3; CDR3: CASSNGPGGTDTQYF; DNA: TGTGCCAGTAGTAACGGGCCCGGGGGCACAGATACGCAGTATTTT
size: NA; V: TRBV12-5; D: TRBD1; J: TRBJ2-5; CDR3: CASGLGTGQETQYF; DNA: TGTGCTAGTGGTTTGGGGACAGGACAAGAGACCCAGTACTTC
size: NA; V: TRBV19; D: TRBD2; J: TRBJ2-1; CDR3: CASMPLAGNNEQFF; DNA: TGTGCCAGTATGCCGCTAGCGGGAAACAATGAGCAGTTCTTC
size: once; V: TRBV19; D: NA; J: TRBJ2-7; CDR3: CASSIGTAYEQYF; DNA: TGTGCCAGTAGTATAGGTACGGCCTACGAGCAGTACTTC
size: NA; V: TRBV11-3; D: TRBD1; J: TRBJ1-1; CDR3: CASSPRPGTGLNTEAFF; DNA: TGTGCCAGCAGCCCACGTCCCGGGACAGGGCTGAACACTGAAGCTTTCTTT
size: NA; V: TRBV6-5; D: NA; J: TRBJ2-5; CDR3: CASRYSGGLGETQYF; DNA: TGTGCCAGCAGGTATAGCGGAGGCCTGGGAGAGACCCAGTACTTC
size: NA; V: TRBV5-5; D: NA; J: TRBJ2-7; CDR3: CASSWGQVTYEQYF; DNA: TGTGCCAGCAGCTGGGGGCAGGTTACCTACGAGCAGTACTTC
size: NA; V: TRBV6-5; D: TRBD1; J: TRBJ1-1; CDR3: CASRGQLPEGKAFF; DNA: TGTGCCAGCAGGGGACAGCTGCCGGAGGGCAAAGCTTTCTTT
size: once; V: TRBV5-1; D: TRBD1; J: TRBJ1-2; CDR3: CASSRQGAGNYGYTF; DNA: TGCGCCAGCAGCCGACAGGGGGCTGGCAACTATGGCTACACCTTC
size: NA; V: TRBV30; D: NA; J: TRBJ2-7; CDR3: CAWRSLTGSYEQYF; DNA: TGTGCCTGGAGGTCTTTGACTGGGAGCTACGAGCAGTACTTC
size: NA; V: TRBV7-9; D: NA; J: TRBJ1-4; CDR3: CASSLGASAHGKLFF; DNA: TGTGCCAGCAGCTTGGGGGCTTCGGCCCATGGAAAACTGTTTTTT
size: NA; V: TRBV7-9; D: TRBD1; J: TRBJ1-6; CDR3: CASSLALGTGENSPLHF; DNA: TGTGCCAGCAGCTTAGCGTTGGGGACAGGGGAAAATTCACCCCTCCACTTT
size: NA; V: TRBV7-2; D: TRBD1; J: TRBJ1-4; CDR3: CASSLTRGLNEKLFF; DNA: TGTGCCAGCAGCTTGACCAGGGGGCTAAATGAAAAACTGTTTTTT
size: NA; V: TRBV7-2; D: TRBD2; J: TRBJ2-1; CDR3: CASSPGTSGALGEQFF; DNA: TGTGCCAGCAGCCCCGGGACTAGCGGGGCCCTGGGTGAGCAGTTCTTC
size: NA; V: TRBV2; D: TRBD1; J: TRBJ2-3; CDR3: CAVGTGGAFDTQYF; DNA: TGTGCCGTTGGGACAGGGGGCGCGTTCGATACGCAGTATTTT
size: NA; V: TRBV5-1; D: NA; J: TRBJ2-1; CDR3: CASTRSGLEGQFF; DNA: TGCGCCAGCACCCGGAGCGGCTTGGAGGGGCAGTTCTTC
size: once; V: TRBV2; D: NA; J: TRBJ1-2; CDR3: CASSVVEAVYGYTF; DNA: TGTGCCAGCAGTGTGGTAGAGGCGGTCTATGGCTACACCTTC
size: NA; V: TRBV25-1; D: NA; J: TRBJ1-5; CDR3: CASRGGPYQPQHF; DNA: TGTGCCAGCCGGGGGGGTCCTTATCAGCCCCAGCATTTT
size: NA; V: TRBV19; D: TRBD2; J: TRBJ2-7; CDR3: CASSITSGTSGPYEQYF; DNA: TGTGCCAGTAGTATAACCTCCGGGACTAGCGGCCCCTACGAGCAGTACTTC
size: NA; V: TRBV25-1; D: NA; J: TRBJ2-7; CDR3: CASSVEFGGGGTYEQYF; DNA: TGTGCCAGCAGTGTGGAGTTTGGGGGAGGCGGAACCTACGAGCAGTACTTC
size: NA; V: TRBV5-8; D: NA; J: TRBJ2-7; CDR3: CASSLGSSSHEQYF; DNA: TGTGCCAGCAGCTTGGGGAGTTCGTCCCACGAGCAGTACTTC
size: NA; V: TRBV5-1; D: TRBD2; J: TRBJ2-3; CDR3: CASSLNGGSADTQYF; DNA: TGCGCCAGCAGCTTGAACGGCGGGAGCGCAGATACGCAGTATTTT
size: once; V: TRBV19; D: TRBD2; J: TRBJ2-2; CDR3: CASRWLAVTGELFF; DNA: TGTGCCAGTAGGTGGCTAGCGGTCACCGGGGAGCTGTTTTTT